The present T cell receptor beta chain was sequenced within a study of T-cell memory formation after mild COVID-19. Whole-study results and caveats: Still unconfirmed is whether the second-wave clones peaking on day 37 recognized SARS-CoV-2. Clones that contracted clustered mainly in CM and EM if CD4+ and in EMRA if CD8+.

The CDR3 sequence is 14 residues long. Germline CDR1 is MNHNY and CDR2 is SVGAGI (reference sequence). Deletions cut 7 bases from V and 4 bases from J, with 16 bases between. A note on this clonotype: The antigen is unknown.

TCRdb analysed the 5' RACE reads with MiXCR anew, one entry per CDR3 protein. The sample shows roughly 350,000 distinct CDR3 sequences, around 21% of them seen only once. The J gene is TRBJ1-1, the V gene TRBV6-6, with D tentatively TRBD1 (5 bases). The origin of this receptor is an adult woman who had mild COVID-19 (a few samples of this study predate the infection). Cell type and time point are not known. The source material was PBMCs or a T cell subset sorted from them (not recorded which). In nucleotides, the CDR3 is TGTGCCAGCATCCATCAGGGAAGAGGCACTGAAGCTTTCTTT. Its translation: CASIHQGRGTEAFF.